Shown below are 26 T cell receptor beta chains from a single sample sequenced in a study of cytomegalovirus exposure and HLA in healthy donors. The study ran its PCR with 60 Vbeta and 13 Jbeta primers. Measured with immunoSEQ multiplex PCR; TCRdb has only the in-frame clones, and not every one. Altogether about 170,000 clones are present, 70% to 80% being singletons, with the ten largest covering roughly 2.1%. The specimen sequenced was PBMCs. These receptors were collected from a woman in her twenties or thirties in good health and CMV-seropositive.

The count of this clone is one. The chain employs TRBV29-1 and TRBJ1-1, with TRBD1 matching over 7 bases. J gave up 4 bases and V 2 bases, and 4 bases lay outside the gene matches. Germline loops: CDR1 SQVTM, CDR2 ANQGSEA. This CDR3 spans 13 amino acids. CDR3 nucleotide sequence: TGCAGCGTTGAACCTCGACAGGGCACTGAAGCTTTCTTT. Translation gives CSVEPRQGTEAFF.

The CDR3 nucleotides are TGTGCCAGCAGTGTAAATCAACAGAGAAATTCACCCCTCCACTTT. It codes for CASSVNQQRNSPLHF. The V gene is TRBV2, the J gene TRBJ1-6; D unresolved. There are 15 residues in the CDR3. Germline V lookup: CDR1 SNHLY, CDR2 FYNNEI. V was trimmed by 4 bases and J by 7 bases, leaving 14 bases between them.

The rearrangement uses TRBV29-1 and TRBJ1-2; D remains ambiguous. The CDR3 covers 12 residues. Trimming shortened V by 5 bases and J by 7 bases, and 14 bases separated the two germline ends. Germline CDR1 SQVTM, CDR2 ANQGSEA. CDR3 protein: CSVRGSLGGYTF. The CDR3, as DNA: TGCAGCGTTCGAGGTTCACTGGGTGGCTACACCTTC.

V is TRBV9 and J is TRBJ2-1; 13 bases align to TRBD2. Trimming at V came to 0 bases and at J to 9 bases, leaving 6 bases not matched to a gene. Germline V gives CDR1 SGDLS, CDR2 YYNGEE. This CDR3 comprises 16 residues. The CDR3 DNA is TGTGCCAGCAGCGTAGGCGGACTAGCGGGAGTCAGTGAGCAGTTCTTC. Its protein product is CASSVGGLAGVSEQFF.

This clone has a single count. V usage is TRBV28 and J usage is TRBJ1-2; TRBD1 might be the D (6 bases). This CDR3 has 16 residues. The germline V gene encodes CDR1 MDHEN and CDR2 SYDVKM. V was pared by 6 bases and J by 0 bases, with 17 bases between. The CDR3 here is CASRTGSATANYGYTF. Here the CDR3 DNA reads TGTGCCAGCAGGACAGGATCCGCGACCGCTAACTATGGCTACACCTTC.

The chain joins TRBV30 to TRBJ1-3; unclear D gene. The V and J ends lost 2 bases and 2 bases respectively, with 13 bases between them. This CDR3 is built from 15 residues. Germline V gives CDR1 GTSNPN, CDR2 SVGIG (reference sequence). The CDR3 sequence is CAWSPMPVTGNTIYF. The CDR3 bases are TGTGCCTGGAGTCCGATGCCGGTGACTGGAAACACCATATATTTT.

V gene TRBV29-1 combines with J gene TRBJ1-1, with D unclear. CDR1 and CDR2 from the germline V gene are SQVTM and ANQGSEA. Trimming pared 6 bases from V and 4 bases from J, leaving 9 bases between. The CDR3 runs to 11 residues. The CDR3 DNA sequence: TGCAGCGTCGAGGACTTCACTGAAGCTTTCTTT. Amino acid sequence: CSVEDFTEAFF.

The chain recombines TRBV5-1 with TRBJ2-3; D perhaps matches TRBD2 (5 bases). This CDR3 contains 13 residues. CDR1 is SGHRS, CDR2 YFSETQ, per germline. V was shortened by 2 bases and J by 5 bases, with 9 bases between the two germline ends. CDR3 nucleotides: TGCGCCAGCAGCTTACGGGATGAAGATACGCAGTATTTT. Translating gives CASSLRDEDTQYF.

The CDR3 DNA reads as TGTGCCAGTAGTATAGATTGGACGGGAGGAGGAGAGCAGTTCTTC. This translates into CASSIDWTGGGEQFF. The chain has TRBV19 and TRBJ2-1; 7 bases agree with TRBD2. Germline CDR1 LNHDA, CDR2 SQIVND (reference sequence). The J segment lost 10 bases and the V segment lost 0 bases, leaving 9 bases of the junction unmatched. CDR3 length: 15 amino acids.

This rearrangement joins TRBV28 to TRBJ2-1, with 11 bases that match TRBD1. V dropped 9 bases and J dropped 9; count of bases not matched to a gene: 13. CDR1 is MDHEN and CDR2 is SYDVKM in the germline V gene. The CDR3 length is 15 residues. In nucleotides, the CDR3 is TGTGCCAGTGATCGGCCGGGACAGGGGGAGGGTGAGCAGTTCTTC. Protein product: CASDRPGQGEGEQFF.

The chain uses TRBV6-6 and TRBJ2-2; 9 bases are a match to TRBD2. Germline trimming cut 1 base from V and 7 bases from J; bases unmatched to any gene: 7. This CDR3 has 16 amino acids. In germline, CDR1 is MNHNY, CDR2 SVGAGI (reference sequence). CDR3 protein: CASSYFGGRGDGELFF. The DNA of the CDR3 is TGTGCCAGCAGTTACTTCGGCGGGAGGGGGGACGGGGAGCTGTTTTTT.

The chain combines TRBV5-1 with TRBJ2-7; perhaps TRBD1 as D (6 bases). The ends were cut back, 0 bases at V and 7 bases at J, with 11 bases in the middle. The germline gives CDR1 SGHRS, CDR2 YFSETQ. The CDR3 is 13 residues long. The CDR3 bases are TGCGCCAGCAGCTTGGACGGAAGGGGGGAGCAGTACTTC. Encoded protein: CASSLDGRGEQYF.

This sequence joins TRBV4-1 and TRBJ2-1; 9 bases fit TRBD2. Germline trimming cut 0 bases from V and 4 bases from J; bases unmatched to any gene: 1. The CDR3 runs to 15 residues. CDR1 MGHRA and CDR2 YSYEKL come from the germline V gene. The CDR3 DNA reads TGCGCCAGCAGCCAAGACACTAGCGGGTACAATGAGCAGTTCTTC. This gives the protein CASSQDTSGYNEQFF.

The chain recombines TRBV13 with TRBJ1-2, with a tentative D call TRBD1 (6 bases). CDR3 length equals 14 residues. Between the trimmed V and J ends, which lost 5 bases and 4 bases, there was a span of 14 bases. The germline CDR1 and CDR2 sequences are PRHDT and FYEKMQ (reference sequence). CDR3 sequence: CASSLQGGRYGYTF. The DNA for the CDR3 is TGTGCCAGCAGCCTCCAAGGGGGACGCTATGGCTACACCTTC.

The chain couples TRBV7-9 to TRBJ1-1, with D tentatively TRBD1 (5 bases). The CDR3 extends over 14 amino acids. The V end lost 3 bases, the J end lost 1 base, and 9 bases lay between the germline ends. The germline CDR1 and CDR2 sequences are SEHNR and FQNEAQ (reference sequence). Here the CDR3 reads CASSLQQANTEAFF. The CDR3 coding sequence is TGTGCCAGCAGCTTGCAACAGGCGAACACTGAAGCTTTCTTT. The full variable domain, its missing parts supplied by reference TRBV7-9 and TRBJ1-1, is DTGVSQNPRHKITKRGQNVTFRCDPISEHNRLYWYRQTLGQGPEFLTYFQNEAQLEKSRLLSDRFSAERPKGSFSTLEIQRTEQGDSAMYLCASSLQQANTEAFFGQGTRLTVV.

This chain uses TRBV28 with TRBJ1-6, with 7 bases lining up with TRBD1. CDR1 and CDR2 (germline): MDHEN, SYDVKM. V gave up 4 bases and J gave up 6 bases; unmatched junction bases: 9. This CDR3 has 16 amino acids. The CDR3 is CASSSPKTGVNSPLHF. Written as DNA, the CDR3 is TGTGCCAGCAGTTCCCCGAAAACAGGGGTTAATTCACCCCTCCACTTT.

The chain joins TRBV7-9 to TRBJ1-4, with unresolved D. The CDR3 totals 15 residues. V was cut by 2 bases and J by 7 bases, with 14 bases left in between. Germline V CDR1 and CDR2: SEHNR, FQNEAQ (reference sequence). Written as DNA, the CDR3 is TGTGCCAGCAGCTTAACGTTTGGGCTGAGTGAAAAACTGTTTTTT. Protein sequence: CASSLTFGLSEKLFF.

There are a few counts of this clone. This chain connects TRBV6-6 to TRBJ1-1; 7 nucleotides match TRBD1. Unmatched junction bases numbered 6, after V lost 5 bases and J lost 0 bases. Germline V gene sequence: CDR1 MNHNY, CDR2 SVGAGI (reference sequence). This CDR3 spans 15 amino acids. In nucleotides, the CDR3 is TGTGCCAGCAGTACCGACAGGGCATTGAACACTGAAGCTTTCTTT. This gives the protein CASSTDRALNTEAFF.

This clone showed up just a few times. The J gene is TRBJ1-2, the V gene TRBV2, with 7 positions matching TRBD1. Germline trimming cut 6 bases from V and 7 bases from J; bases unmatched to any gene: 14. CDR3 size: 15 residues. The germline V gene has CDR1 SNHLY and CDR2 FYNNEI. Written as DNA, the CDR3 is TGTGCCAGCAGGGAGAAATCGACAGGGTCGAGTGGCTACACCTTC. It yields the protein CASREKSTGSSGYTF. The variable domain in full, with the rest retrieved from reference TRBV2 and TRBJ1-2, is EPEVTQTPSHQVTQMGQEVILRCVPISNHLYFYWYRQILGQKVEFLVSFYNNEISEKSEIFDDQFSVERPDGSNFTLKIRSTKLEDSAMYFCASREKSTGSSGYTFGSGTRLTVV.

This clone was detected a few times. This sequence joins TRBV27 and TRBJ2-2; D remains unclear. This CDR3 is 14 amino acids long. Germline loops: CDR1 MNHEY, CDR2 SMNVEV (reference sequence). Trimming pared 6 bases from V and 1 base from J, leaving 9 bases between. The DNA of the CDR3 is TGTGCCAGCAGGTCTACCGGGAACACCGGGGAGCTGTTTTTT. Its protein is CASRSTGNTGELFF.

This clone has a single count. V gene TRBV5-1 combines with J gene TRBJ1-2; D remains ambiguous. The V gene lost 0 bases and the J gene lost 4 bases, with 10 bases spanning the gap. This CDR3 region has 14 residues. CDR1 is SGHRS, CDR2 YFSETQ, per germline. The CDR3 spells CASSLEQSLYGYTF. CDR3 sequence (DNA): TGCGCCAGCAGCTTGGAACAGTCACTCTATGGCTACACCTTC.

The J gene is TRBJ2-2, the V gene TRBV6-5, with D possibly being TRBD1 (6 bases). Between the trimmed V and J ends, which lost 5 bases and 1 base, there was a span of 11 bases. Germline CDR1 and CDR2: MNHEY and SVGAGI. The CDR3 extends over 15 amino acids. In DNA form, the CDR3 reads TGTGCCAGCAGTAGCCAGGGACAGAACACCGGGGAGCTGTTTTTT. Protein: CASSSQGQNTGELFF.

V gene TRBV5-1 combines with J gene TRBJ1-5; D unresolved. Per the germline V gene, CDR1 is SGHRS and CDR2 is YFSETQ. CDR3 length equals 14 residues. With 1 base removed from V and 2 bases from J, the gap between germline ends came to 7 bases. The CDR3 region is CASSLYSGNQPQHF. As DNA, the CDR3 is TGCGCCAGCAGCTTGTATTCGGGCAATCAGCCCCAGCATTTT.

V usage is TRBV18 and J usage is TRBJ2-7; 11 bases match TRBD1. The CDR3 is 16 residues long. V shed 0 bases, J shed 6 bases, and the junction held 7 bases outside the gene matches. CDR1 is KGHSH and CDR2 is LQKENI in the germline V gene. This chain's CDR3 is CASSPPGLGTGGEQYF. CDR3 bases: TGTGCCAGCTCACCACCGGGTCTCGGGACAGGGGGCGAGCAGTACTTC.

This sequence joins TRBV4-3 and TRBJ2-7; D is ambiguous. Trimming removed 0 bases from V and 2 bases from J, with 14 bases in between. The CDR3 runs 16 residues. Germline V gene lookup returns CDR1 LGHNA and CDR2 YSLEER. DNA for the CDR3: TGCGCCAGCAGCCAAGAATCCGGGTCAAGGACCTACGAGCAGTACTTC. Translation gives CASSQESGSRTYEQYF.

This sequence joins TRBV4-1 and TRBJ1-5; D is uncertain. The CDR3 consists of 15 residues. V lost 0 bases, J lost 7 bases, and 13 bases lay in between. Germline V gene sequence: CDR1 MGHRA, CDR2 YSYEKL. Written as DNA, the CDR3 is TGCGCCAGCAGCCAAGATCTTTTCAGGATCCAGCCCCAGCATTTT. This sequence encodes CASSQDLFRIQPQHF.